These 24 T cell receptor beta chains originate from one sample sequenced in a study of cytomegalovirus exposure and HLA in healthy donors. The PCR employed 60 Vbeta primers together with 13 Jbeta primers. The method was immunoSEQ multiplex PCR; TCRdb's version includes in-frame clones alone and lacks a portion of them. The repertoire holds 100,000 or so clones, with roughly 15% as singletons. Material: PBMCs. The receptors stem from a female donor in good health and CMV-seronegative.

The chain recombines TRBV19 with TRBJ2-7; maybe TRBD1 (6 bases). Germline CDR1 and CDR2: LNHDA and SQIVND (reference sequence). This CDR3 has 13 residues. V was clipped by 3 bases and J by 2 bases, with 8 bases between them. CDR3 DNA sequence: TGTGCCAGTAGTATCGACAGGACCTACGAGCAGTACTTC. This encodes CASSIDRTYEQYF.

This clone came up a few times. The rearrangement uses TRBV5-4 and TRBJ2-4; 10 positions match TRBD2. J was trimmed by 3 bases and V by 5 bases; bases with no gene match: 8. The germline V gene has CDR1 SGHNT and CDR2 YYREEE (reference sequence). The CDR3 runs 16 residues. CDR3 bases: TGTGCCAGCAGTTCCCCGGGACTAGCGAACAAAAACATTCAGTACTTC. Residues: CASSSPGLANKNIQYF. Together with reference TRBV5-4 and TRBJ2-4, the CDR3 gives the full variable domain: ETGVTQSPTHLIKTRGQQVTLRCSSQSGHNTVSWYQQALGQGPQFIFQYYREEENGRGNFPPRFSGLQFPNYSSELNVNALELDDSALYLCASSSPGLANKNIQYFGAGTRLSVL.

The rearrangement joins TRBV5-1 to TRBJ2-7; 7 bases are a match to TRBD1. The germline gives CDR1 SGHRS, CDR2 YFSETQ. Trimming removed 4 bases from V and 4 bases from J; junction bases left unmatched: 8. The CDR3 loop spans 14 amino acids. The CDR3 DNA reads TGCGCCAGCAGCACCGGGACAGACCGGTACGAGCAGTACTTC. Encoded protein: CASSTGTDRYEQYF.

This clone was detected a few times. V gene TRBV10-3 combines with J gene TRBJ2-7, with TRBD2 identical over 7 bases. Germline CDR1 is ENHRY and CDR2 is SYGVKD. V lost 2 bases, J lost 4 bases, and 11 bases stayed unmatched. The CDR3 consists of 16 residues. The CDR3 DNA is TGTGCCATCAGTGAGACGGGGGACGGGAGGATATACGAGCAGTACTTC. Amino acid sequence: CAISETGDGRIYEQYF.

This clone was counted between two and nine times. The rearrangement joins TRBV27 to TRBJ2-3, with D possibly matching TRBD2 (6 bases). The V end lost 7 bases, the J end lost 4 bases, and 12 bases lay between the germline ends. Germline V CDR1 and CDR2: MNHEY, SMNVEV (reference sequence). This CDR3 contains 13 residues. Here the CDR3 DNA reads TGTGCCAGCACCCCTTGGGGGGCAGATACGCAGTATTTT. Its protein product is CASTPWGADTQYF.

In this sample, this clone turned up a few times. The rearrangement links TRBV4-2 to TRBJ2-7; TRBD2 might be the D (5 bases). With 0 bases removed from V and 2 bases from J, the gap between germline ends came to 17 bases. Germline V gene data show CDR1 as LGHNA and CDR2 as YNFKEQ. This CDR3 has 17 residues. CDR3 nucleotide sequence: TGTGCCAGCAGCCAAGATGCGACCGGGCTGGGAGCCTACGAGCAGTACTTC. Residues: CASSQDATGLGAYEQYF.

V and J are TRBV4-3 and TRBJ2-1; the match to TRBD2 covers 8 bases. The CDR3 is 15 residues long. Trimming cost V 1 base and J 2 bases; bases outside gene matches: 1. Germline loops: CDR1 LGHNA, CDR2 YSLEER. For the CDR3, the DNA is TGCGCCAGCAGCCAAGGTAGCGGGACCTACAATGAGCAGTTCTTC. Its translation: CASSQGSGTYNEQFF.

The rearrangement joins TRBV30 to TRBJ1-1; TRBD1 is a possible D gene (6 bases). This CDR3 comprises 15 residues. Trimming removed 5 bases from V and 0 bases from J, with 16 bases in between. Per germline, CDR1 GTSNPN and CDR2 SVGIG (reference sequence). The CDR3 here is CAWGEGRGLNTEAFF. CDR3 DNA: TGTGCCTGGGGTGAGGGAAGGGGGTTGAACACTGAAGCTTTCTTT.

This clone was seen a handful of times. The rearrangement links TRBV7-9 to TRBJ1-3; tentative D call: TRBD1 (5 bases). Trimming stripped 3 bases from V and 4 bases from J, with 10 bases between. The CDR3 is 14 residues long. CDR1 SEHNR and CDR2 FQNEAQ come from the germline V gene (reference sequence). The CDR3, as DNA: TGTGCCAGCAGCTTTGGGGGGTACGGAAACACCATATATTTT. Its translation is CASSFGGYGNTIYF.

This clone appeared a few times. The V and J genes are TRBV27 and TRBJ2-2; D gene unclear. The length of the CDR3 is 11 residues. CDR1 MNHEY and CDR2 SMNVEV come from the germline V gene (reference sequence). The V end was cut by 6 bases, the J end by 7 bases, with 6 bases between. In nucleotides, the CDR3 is TGTGCCAGCAGACTAAACGGGGAGCTGTTTTTT. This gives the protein CASRLNGELFF.

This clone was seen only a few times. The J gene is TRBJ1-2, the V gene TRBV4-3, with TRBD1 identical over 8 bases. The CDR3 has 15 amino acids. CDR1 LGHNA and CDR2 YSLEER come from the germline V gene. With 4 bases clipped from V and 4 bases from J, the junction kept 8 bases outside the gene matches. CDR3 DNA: TGCGCCAGCAGCCTATTCGGACAGGGTGGCTATGGCTACACCTTC. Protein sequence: CASSLFGQGGYGYTF.

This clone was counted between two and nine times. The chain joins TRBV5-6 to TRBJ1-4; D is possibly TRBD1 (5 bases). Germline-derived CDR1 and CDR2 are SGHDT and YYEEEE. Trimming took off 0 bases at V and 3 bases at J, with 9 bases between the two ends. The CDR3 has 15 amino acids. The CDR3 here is CASSLGPGPNEKLFF. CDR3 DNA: TGTGCCAGCAGCTTGGGGCCAGGGCCTAATGAAAAACTGTTTTTT.

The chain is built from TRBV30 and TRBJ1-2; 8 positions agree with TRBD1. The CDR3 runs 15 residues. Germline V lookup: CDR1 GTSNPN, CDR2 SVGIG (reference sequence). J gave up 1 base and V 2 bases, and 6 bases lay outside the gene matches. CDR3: CAWSPDRGLNYGYTF. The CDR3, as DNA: TGTGCCTGGAGTCCCGACAGGGGTCTTAACTATGGCTACACCTTC.

CDR3 region: CASLLDPRSYNEQFF. In DNA form, the CDR3 reads TGTGCCAGTCTACTAGACCCAAGATCCTACAATGAGCAGTTCTTC. This rearrangement joins TRBV6-1 to TRBJ2-1, with D possibly TRBD2 on 5 matching bases. The CDR3 contains 15 residues. V was cut by 9 bases and J by 1 base, with 16 bases left in between. Germline CDR1 reads MNHNS; CDR2 reads SASEGT.

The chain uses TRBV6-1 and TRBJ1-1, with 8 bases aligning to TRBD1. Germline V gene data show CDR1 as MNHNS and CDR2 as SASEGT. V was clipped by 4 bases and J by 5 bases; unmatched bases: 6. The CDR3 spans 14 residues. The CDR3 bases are TGTGCCAGCAGTGGAGACAGGGGAAGGACTGAAGCTTTCTTT. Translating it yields CASSGDRGRTEAFF.

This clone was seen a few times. The CDR3 spells CATPRTGETGELFF. CDR3 nucleotides: TGTGCCACCCCAAGGACAGGGGAAACCGGGGAGCTGTTTTTT. The chain carries TRBV6-1 and TRBJ2-2, with 9 positions matching TRBD1. Germline CDR1 MNHNS, CDR2 SASEGT. The CDR3 has 14 residues. The ends lost 10 bases at V and 5 bases at J; junction bases unmatched: 8.

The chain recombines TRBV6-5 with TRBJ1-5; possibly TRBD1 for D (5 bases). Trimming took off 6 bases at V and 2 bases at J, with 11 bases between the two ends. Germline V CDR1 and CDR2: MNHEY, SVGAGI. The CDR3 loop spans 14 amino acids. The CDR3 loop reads CASRARARNQPQHF. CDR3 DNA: TGTGCCAGCAGGGCCAGGGCACGCAATCAGCCCCAGCATTTT.

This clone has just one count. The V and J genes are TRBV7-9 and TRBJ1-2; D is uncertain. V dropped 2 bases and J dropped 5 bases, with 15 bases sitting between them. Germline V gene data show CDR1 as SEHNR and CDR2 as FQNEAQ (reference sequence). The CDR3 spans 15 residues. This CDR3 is CASSLPITSLYGYTF. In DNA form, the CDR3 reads TGTGCCAGCAGCTTACCAATAACTAGTTTATATGGCTACACCTTC.

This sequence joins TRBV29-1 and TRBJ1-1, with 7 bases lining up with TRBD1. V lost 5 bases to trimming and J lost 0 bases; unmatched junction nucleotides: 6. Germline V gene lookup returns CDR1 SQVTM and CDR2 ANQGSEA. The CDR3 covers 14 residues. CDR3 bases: TGCAGCGTTCGACAGGGAGCCATGAACACTGAAGCTTTCTTT. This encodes CSVRQGAMNTEAFF.

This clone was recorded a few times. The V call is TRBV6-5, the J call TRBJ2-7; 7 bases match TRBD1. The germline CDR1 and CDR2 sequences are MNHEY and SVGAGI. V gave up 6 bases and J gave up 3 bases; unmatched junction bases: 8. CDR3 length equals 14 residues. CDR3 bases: TGTGCCAGCAGCTCTCCGGGACAGAACTACGAGCAGTACTTC. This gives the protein CASSSPGQNYEQYF.

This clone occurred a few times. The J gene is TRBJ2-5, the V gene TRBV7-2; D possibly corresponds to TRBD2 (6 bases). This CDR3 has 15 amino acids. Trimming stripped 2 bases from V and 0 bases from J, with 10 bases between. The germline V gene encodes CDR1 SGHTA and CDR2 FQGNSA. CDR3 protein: CASSLIGDYQETQYF. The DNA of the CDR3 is TGTGCCAGCAGCTTAATAGGGGACTACCAAGAGACCCAGTACTTC.

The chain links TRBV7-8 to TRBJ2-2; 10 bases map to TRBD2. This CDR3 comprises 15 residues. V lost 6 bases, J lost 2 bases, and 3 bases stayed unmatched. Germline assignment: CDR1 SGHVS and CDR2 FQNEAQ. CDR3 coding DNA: TGTGCCAGCAGGAGGACTAGCGGCAACACCGGGGAGCTGTTTTTT. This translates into CASRRTSGNTGELFF.

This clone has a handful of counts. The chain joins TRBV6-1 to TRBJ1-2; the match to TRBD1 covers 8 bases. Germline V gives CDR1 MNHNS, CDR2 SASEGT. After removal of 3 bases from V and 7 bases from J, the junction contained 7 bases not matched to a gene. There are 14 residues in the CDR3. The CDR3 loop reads CASSDRDRGGGYTF. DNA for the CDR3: TGTGCCAGCAGTGACCGAGACAGGGGAGGTGGCTACACCTTC.

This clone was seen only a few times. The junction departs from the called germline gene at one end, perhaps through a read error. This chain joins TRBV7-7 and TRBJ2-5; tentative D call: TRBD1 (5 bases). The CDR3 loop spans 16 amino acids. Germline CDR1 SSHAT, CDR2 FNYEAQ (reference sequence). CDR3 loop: CASSPGRLVRGETQYF. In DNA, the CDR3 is TGTGCTAGCAGCCCCGGACGTTTAGTAAGGGGAGAGACCCAGTACTTC.